Each of the 29 T cell receptor beta chains below was sequenced from the same sample in a study of chemoradiotherapy in HPV16-positive cancers. This table comes from immunoSEQ multiplex PCR, and its TCRdb copy is limited to in-frame clones, with some not included. The profile covers several thousand clones, with almost 80% appearing a single time and about 3.5% taken by the ten largest. Sampling was performed from a patient who underwent chemoradiotherapy. The receptors derive from a human donor with HPV-associated anogenital cancer.

The chain couples TRBV6-5 to TRBJ1-4; D remains unclear. V shed 2 bases and J shed 7 bases, with 14 bases lying between them. Germline CDR1 is MNHEY and CDR2 is SVGAGI. CDR3 length equals 15 residues. The CDR3 is CASSYDGSSGEKLFF. DNA for the CDR3: TGTGCCAGCAGTTACGACGGATCCTCGGGTGAAAAACTGTTTTTT.

About this clone: A read error may account for a junction end that differs from germline. V usage is TRBV2 and J usage is TRBJ1-4; weak D call: TRBD1 (5 bases). From germline, CDR1 is SNHLY and CDR2 FYNNEI. This CDR3 has 14 amino acids. CDR3 coding DNA: TGTGCCAGCAGGGAAGATGGGGGGATTGAAAAACTGTTTTTT. Its protein is CASREDGGIEKLFF.

The chain recombines TRBV6-5 with TRBJ1-2; a possible D gene is TRBD1 (6 bases). The CDR3 is 14 amino acids. Looked up from germline, CDR1 is MNHEY and CDR2 is SVGAGI. With 7 bases removed from V and 3 bases from J, the gap between germline ends came to 15 bases. The DNA for the CDR3 is TGTGCCAGCATGGGGGCAGGGCAACACTATGGCTACACCTTC. Amino acids: CASMGAGQHYGYTF.

The chain couples TRBV28 to TRBJ1-4; D not certain. The length of the CDR3 is 14 residues. The germline V and J ends were trimmed by 11 bases and 4 bases, with 17 bases remaining between them. From germline, CDR1 is MDHEN and CDR2 SYDVKM. The CDR3 is CAPCIGGVNEKLFF. CDR3 bases: TGTGCCCCGTGTATTGGTGGCGTTAATGAAAAACTGTTTTTT.

The genes are TRBV6-1 and TRBJ2-7; D not resolved. V lost 2 bases and J 3 bases, leaving 8 bases between the germline ends. The germline CDR1 and CDR2 sequences are MNHNS and SASEGT. The CDR3 has 13 residues. The CDR3 loop reads CASSEIRYYEQYF. The CDR3, as DNA: TGTGCCAGCAGTGAAATAAGATACTACGAGCAGTACTTC.

The chain recombines TRBV5-6 with TRBJ2-7, with 8 bases matching TRBD2. CDR1 SGHDT and CDR2 YYEEEE come from the germline V gene. J gave up 0 bases and V 4 bases, and 6 bases lay outside the gene matches. The length of the CDR3 is 15 residues. The CDR3 here is CASSPGGTSSYEQYF. The CDR3 DNA reads as TGTGCCAGCAGCCCGGGAGGGACCAGCTCCTACGAGCAGTACTTC.

The chain links TRBV28 to TRBJ1-1; D might be TRBD1 (5 bases). V was shortened by 7 bases and J by 7 bases, with 13 bases between the two germline ends. This CDR3 has 12 residues. Looked up from germline, CDR1 is MDHEN and CDR2 is SYDVKM. The CDR3 DNA reads TGTGCCAGCAACAGTCAGGGATATGAAGCTTTCTTT. It yields the protein CASNSQGYEAFF.

The chain recombines TRBV4-1 with TRBJ2-6, with a tentative D call TRBD1 (6 bases). This CDR3 region has 20 residues. Germline V lookup: CDR1 MGHRA, CDR2 YSYEKL. Trimming removed 0 bases from V and 2 bases from J, with 20 bases in between. The CDR3 DNA follows: TGCGCCAGCAGCCAAGAGAGGGAGAGGGGCACAGGGACTGGGGCCAACGTCCTGACTTTC. Its translation is CASSQERERGTGTGANVLTF.

This sequence joins TRBV29-1 and TRBJ1-2, with D tentatively TRBD1 (5 bases). The CDR3 totals 12 residues. Germline lookup yields CDR1 SQVTM and CDR2 ANQGSEA. The CDR3 loop is CGGTVANYGYTF. Written as DNA, the CDR3 is TGCGGAGGGACGGTTGCTAACTATGGCTACACCTTC.

The chain combines TRBV6-6 with TRBJ2-7; D perhaps matches TRBD1 (5 bases). CDR3 size: 14 residues. Trimming removed 7 bases from V and 0 bases from J, with 13 bases in between. Germline CDR1 is MNHNY and CDR2 is SVGAGI (reference sequence). The CDR3 loop reads CASTQVTGSYEQYF. In DNA form, the CDR3 reads TGTGCCAGCACCCAAGTCACAGGCTCCTACGAGCAGTACTTC.

J is TRBJ2-6 and V is TRBV27; D may correspond to TRBD1 or TRBD2 (6 bases each). The germline CDR1 and CDR2 sequences are MNHEY and SMNVEV (reference sequence). V was pared by 5 bases and J by 0 bases, with 20 bases between. The CDR3 runs 19 residues. The CDR3 region has the DNA TGTGCCAGCAGTCCCCAGGGGACTCGTACTGTCTCTGGGGCCAACGTCCTGACTTTC. It is translated as CASSPQGTRTVSGANVLTF.

The chain combines TRBV7-9 with TRBJ2-7; D is perhaps TRBD1 (5 bases). The ends were cut back, 5 bases at V and 1 base at J, with 9 bases in the middle. In germline, CDR1 is SEHNR, CDR2 FQNEAQ (reference sequence). The CDR3 totals 13 residues. The CDR3 here is CASSLTESYEQYF. CDR3 nucleotide sequence: TGTGCCAGCAGCCTGACAGAGTCCTACGAGCAGTACTTC.

This sequence joins TRBV5-4 and TRBJ1-6; tentative D call: TRBD1 (5 bases). Between the trimmed V and J ends, which lost 0 bases and 8 bases, there was a span of 15 bases. Germline loops: CDR1 SGHNT, CDR2 YYREEE (reference sequence). The CDR3 spans 16 residues. CDR3 bases: TGTGCCAGCAGCTTGGGGGGCGCAGAAAAACATTCACCCCTCCACTTT. This translates into CASSLGGAEKHSPLHF.

This clone was recorded once. V and J are TRBV13 and TRBJ1-1; D is undetermined. V dropped 0 bases and J dropped 6 bases, with 5 bases sitting between them. Germline V gene data show CDR1 as PRHDT and CDR2 as FYEKMQ (reference sequence). The CDR3 is 12 residues long. CDR3 residues: CASSLGTAEAFF. Written as DNA, the CDR3 is TGTGCCAGCAGCTTAGGCACGGCTGAAGCTTTCTTT.

The genes are TRBV27 and TRBJ2-7; 8 nucleotides align to TRBD2. The CDR3 consists of 12 residues. Germline CDR1 and CDR2: MNHEY and SMNVEV (reference sequence). Trimming cost V 4 bases and J 6 bases; bases outside gene matches: 2. The CDR3 nucleotides read TGTGCCAGCAGTTCGGGAGGGGGCGAGCAGTACTTC. Encoded protein: CASSSGGGEQYF.

CDR3 loop: CASYTEAFF. In DNA form, the CDR3 reads TGTGCCAGCTACACTGAAGCTTTCTTT. The chain is built from TRBV27 and TRBJ1-1; D gene unclear. CDR3 size: 9 residues. Germline V gene lookup returns CDR1 MNHEY and CDR2 SMNVEV (reference sequence). V dropped 8 bases and J dropped 3 bases, with 1 base sitting between them.

The chain uses TRBV30 and TRBJ2-7, with D perhaps matching TRBD2 (5 bases). The CDR3 length is 12 residues. The germline CDR1 and CDR2 sequences are GTSNPN and SVGIG (reference sequence). The V and J ends lost 0 bases and 5 bases respectively, with 8 bases between them. The CDR3 nucleotides are TGTGCCTGGAGTGTTTTGAGGGACGAGCAGTACTTC. This sequence encodes CAWSVLRDEQYF.

V and J are TRBV5-1 and TRBJ2-5, with D uncertain. Germline loops: CDR1 SGHRS, CDR2 YFSETQ. The CDR3 length is 15 residues. V was shortened by 2 bases and J by 5 bases, with 16 bases between the two germline ends. CDR3 nucleotide sequence: TGCGCCAGCAGCTTCGACGGAACCTATGGGGAGACCCAGTACTTC. It is translated as CASSFDGTYGETQYF.

The chain recombines TRBV5-8 with TRBJ1-4, with 12 bases lining up with TRBD1. Looked up from germline, CDR1 is SGHTS and CDR2 is YDEGEE. The junction had 9 bases not matched to a gene; V was cut back by 5 bases and J by 10 bases. The CDR3 is 15 residues long. DNA of the CDR3: TGTGCCAGCAGTCCTACCGGGACAGGGGGCCGAAAACTGTTTTTT. Its translation: CASSPTGTGGRKLFF.

The J gene is TRBJ1-5, the V gene TRBV19, with a possible D match to TRBD1 (6 bases). Germline V lookup: CDR1 LNHDA, CDR2 SQIVND (reference sequence). CDR3 length: 13 amino acids. V was clipped by 4 bases and J by 7 bases, with 11 bases between them. Written as DNA, the CDR3 is TGTGCCAGTAGTAAGGGGGGCGGGCAGCCCCAGCATTTT. Translation gives CASSKGGGQPQHF. Combining the CDR3 with reference TRBV19 and TRBJ1-5 gives the whole variable domain DGGITQSPKYLFRKEGQNVTLSCEQNLNHDAMYWYRQDPGQGLRLIYYSQIVNDFQKGDIAEGYSVSREKKESFPLTVTSAQKNPTAFYLCASSKGGGQPQHFGDGTRLSIL.

V usage is TRBV5-1 and J usage is TRBJ1-1; maybe TRBD1 (6 bases). V was trimmed by 0 bases and J by 0 bases, leaving 9 bases between them. The CDR3 is 15 amino acids. CDR1 is SGHRS and CDR2 is YFSETQ in the germline V gene. The CDR3 sequence is CASSLATGLNTEAFF. DNA for the CDR3: TGCGCCAGCAGCTTGGCCACAGGGTTGAACACTGAAGCTTTCTTT. The full variable domain, rest sourced from reference TRBV5-1 and TRBJ1-1, is KAGVTQTPRYLIKTRGQQVTLSCSPISGHRSVSWYQQTPGQGLQFLFEYFSETQRNKGNFPGRFSGRQFSNSRSEMNVSTLELGDSALYLCASSLATGLNTEAFFGQGTRLTVV.

The V call is TRBV4-2, the J call TRBJ2-3, with 9 bases aligning to TRBD2. J gave up 1 base and V 2 bases, and 4 bases lay outside the gene matches. In germline, CDR1 is LGHNA, CDR2 YNFKEQ. The CDR3 runs to 16 residues. The CDR3: CASSQSASGGTDTQYF. The CDR3 nucleotides read TGTGCCAGCAGCCAATCCGCTAGCGGGGGCACAGATACGCAGTATTTT.

The rearrangement links TRBV9 to TRBJ2-7; D is unclear. Germline loops: CDR1 SGDLS, CDR2 YYNGEE. The CDR3 extends over 13 amino acids. V dropped 6 bases and J dropped 3 bases, with 13 bases sitting between them. The CDR3 bases are TGTGCCAGCAACCCCGTAGGTGGCTACGAGCAGTACTTC. Amino acids: CASNPVGGYEQYF.

This clone was counted between two and nine times. The chain joins TRBV10-3 to TRBJ1-1; the D gene is possibly TRBD1 (6 bases). The CDR3 has 13 residues. Trimming pared 6 bases from V and 3 bases from J, leaving 11 bases between. Germline V gives CDR1 ENHRY, CDR2 SYGVKD. CDR3 protein: CAIRTGGDTEAFF. The CDR3 DNA reads as TGTGCCATCAGGACAGGTGGGGACACTGAAGCTTTCTTT.

The chain employs TRBV20-1 and TRBJ1-1; D remains ambiguous. Germline V gives CDR1 DFQATT, CDR2 SNEGSKA (reference sequence). The CDR3 spans 11 residues. Trimming cost V 0 bases and J 4 bases, with 3 bases left between them. The CDR3 DNA follows: TGCAGTGCTAGAGAATCCACTGAAGCTTTCTTT. It is translated as CSARESTEAFF.

This rearrangement joins TRBV5-1 to TRBJ2-5, with D unclear. V was cut by 7 bases and J by 4 bases, with 14 bases left in between. The germline V gene has CDR1 SGHRS and CDR2 YFSETQ. This CDR3 is 13 amino acids long. The CDR3 bases are TGCGCCAGCGAACTTCGGCCGGGAGAGACCCAGTACTTC. The encoded protein is CASELRPGETQYF.

This clone was seen just once. The chain is built from TRBV10-3 and TRBJ1-2, with a tentative D call TRBD1 (6 bases). V was trimmed by 0 bases and J by 4 bases, leaving 12 bases between them. The CDR3 sequence is 15 residues long. CDR1 is ENHRY, CDR2 SYGVKD, per germline. The CDR3 protein is CAISESGNRAYGYTF. Here the CDR3 DNA reads TGTGCCATCAGTGAGTCTGGTAACAGGGCCTATGGCTACACCTTC.

This clone was detected a few times. J is TRBJ1-2 and V is TRBV28; D is possibly TRBD1 (6 bases). This CDR3 comprises 14 residues. Germline loops: CDR1 MDHEN, CDR2 SYDVKM. Trimming removed 6 bases from V and 3 bases from J, with 14 bases in between. The CDR3 region has the DNA TGTGCCAGCAGCGAGATAGGGGGTCACTATGGCTACACCTTC. Translating gives CASSEIGGHYGYTF.

The chain is built from TRBV19 and TRBJ1-5; D remains unclear. Germline V lookup: CDR1 LNHDA, CDR2 SQIVND (reference sequence). Trimming shortened V by 0 bases and J by 4 bases, and 7 bases separated the two germline ends. The length of the CDR3 is 14 residues. The DNA for the CDR3 is TGTGCCAGTAGTATAGATCACGTAAATCAGCCCCAGCATTTT. Translating it yields CASSIDHVNQPQHF.